A selection of T cell receptor beta chains follows, all from one sample in a study of blood T cell repertoires in COVID-19. Repertoires were generated with immunoSEQ multiplex PCR, while TCRdb's copy carries only in-frame clones and drops some. The sample yields about 250,000 clones, 90% seen once. Sequenced material: peripheral blood. Receptors originate from a woman aged 55-70 years with COVID-19, enrolled during active disease. Each CDR3 is given with its conserved first and last residue. The D gene is left open where the match is weak.

j_gene: TRBJ1-2; v_gene: TRBV18; d_gene: .; CDR3aa: CASSPLEHIDGYTF; CDR3nt: TGTGCCAGCTCACCGTTGGAGCATATAGACGGCTACACCTTC
j_gene: TRBJ2-2; v_gene: TRBV30; d_gene: TRBD1; CDR3aa: CAWSSYPGQGADGELFF; CDR3nt: TGTGCCTGGAGTTCCTATCCCGGACAGGGGGCCGACGGGGAGCTGTTTTTT
j_gene: TRBJ2-7; v_gene: TRBV27; d_gene: .; CDR3aa: CASSLTGVSYEQYF; CDR3nt: TGTGCCAGCAGTTTAACGGGGGTCTCCTACGAGCAGTACTTC
j_gene: TRBJ2-7; v_gene: TRBV19; d_gene: TRBD1; CDR3aa: CASSVQGADEQYF; CDR3nt: TGTGCCAGTAGTGTTCAGGGGGCGGACGAGCAGTACTTC
j_gene: TRBJ1-2; v_gene: TRBV9; d_gene: TRBD1; CDR3aa: CASSSRTGSRDGYTF; CDR3nt: TGTGCCAGCAGCTCCCGGACAGGGTCTAGGGATGGCTACACCTTC
j_gene: TRBJ1-2; v_gene: TRBV6-5; d_gene: TRBD1; CDR3aa: CASSYLTGVDGYTF; CDR3nt: TGTGCCAGCAGTTACTTGACAGGGGTTGATGGCTACACCTTC
j_gene: TRBJ1-4; v_gene: TRBV4-3; d_gene: .; CDR3aa: CASSRAGGTNEKLFF; CDR3nt: TGCGCCAGCAGCCGAGCCGGGGGTACTAATGAAAAACTGTTTTTT
j_gene: TRBJ2-7; v_gene: TRBV18; d_gene: TRBD1; CDR3aa: CASSQTGVVIDEQYF; CDR3nt: TGTGCCAGCTCACAGACAGGGGTGGTCATCGACGAGCAGTACTTC
j_gene: TRBJ1-5; v_gene: TRBV15; d_gene: TRBD1; CDR3aa: CATSREGQDNQPQHF; CDR3nt: TGTGCCACCAGCAGAGAGGGACAGGACAATCAGCCCCAGCATTTT
j_gene: TRBJ2-1; v_gene: TRBV4-2; d_gene: .; CDR3aa: CASSQGPTYNEQFF; CDR3nt: TGTGCCAGCAGCCAAGGGCCCACCTACAATGAGCAGTTCTTC
j_gene: TRBJ2-5; v_gene: TRBV11-1; d_gene: .; CDR3aa: CASSARFRETQYF; CDR3nt: TGTGCCAGCAGCGCCAGGTTTCGGGAGACCCAGTACTTC
j_gene: TRBJ2-5; v_gene: TRBV18; d_gene: .; CDR3aa: CASKIGVAAAHF; CDR3nt: TGTGCCAGTAAGATCGGGGTGGCGGCGGCGCACTTC
j_gene: TRBJ2-7; v_gene: TRBV29-1; d_gene: .; CDR3aa: CSVARGVGLLEQYF; CDR3nt: TGCAGCGTTGCTCGGGGTGTAGGTCTACTCGAGCAGTACTTC
j_gene: TRBJ2-3; v_gene: TRBV7-2; d_gene: .; CDR3aa: CASSSVSGRPDTQYF; CDR3nt: TGTGCCAGCAGCTCTGTATCCGGCAGGCCCGATACGCAGTATTTT
j_gene: TRBJ2-1; v_gene: TRBV24-1; d_gene: .; CDR3aa: CATSDRGEQFF; CDR3nt: TGTGCCACCAGTGACAGGGGTGAGCAGTTCTTC
j_gene: TRBJ1-6; v_gene: TRBV30; d_gene: .; CDR3aa: CAWSVGGGPINSPLHF; CDR3nt: TGTGCCTGGAGTGTGGGCGGGGGTCCGATTAATTCACCCCTCCACTTT
j_gene: TRBJ1-6; v_gene: TRBV14; d_gene: .; CDR3aa: CASSLGGASNSPLHF; CDR3nt: TGTGCCAGCAGCTTGGGAGGGGCGAGTAATTCACCCCTCCACTTT
j_gene: TRBJ2-1; v_gene: TRBV5-6; d_gene: TRBD2; CDR3aa: CASSRRGGGENEQFF; CDR3nt: TGTGCCAGCAGCCGCCGGGGCGGGGGGGAAAATGAGCAGTTCTTC
j_gene: TRBJ1-3; v_gene: TRBV19; d_gene: TRBD1; CDR3aa: CASSTDREHGNTIYF; CDR3nt: TGTGCCAGTAGTACCGACAGGGAGCACGGAAACACCATATATTTT
j_gene: TRBJ1-1; v_gene: TRBV20-1; d_gene: .; CDR3aa: CSARRGREAFF; CDR3nt: TGCAGTGCTAGAAGGGGTAGGGAAGCTTTCTTT
j_gene: TRBJ1-2; v_gene: TRBV7-8; d_gene: TRBD1; CDR3aa: CASSLGTGLGYGYTF; CDR3nt: TGTGCCAGCAGCCTCGGGACAGGACTAGGCTATGGCTACACCTTC
j_gene: TRBJ1-1; v_gene: TRBV3-1/TRBV3-2; d_gene: .; CDR3aa: CASSHTGQAFF; CDR3nt: TGTGCCAGCAGCCACACAGGGCAAGCTTTCTTT
j_gene: TRBJ2-7; v_gene: TRBV27; d_gene: .; CDR3aa: CASRSAELGIYEQYF; CDR3nt: TGTGCCAGCAGATCCGCGGAATTAGGTATCTACGAGCAGTACTTC
j_gene: TRBJ1-2; v_gene: TRBV5-1; d_gene: TRBD1; CDR3aa: CASSTFTGASGMGGYTF; CDR3nt: TGCGCCAGCAGCACCTTTACAGGGGCCTCTGGAATGGGAGGCTACACCTTC
j_gene: TRBJ1-4; v_gene: TRBV3-1/TRBV3-2; d_gene: .; CDR3aa: CASRETGINEKLFF; CDR3nt: TGTGCCAGCAGGGAAACAGGGATTAATGAAAAACTGTTTTTT
j_gene: TRBJ1-4; v_gene: TRBV6-6; d_gene: TRBD1; CDR3aa: CASNRGGEKLFF; CDR3nt: TGTGCCAGCAACAGGGGCGGTGAAAAACTGTTTTTT
j_gene: TRBJ1-2; v_gene: TRBV20-1; d_gene: .; CDR3aa: CSARDLKGYTF; CDR3nt: TGCAGTGCTAGAGATCTAAAGGGCTACACCTTC